The 8 T cell receptor beta chains listed next were all sequenced from one sample in a study of response to subunit inactivated influenza vaccine. TCRdb called the RT-PCR reads again in MiXCR, with one record for every CDR3 protein. The sample carries hundreds of thousands of distinct CDR3 sequences, around 20% recorded once. Source: PBMCs from blood, taken about 5 days after vaccination. Receptors originate from a man aged 50 or older who received an inactivated influenza vaccine.

The chain links TRBV2 to TRBJ2-5; TRBD1 matches 8 bases. CDR1 and CDR2 (germline): SNHLY, FYNNEI. This CDR3 region has 15 residues. Trimming took 2 bases from V and 4 from J; bases not matched to a gene: 6. Written as DNA, the CDR3 is TGTGCCAGCAGTGAATCCCCCGGGACAGGAGAGACCCAGTACTTC. This codes for CASSESPGTGETQYF.

This CDR3 reads CASSDGRSSYNEQFF. The CDR3 DNA reads as TGTGCCAGCAGTGACGGGCGAAGCTCCTACAATGAGCAGTTCTTC. The V call is TRBV6-2 or TRBV6-3, the J call TRBJ2-1; no clear D gene. In germline, CDR1 is MNHEY, CDR2 SVGEGT. This CDR3 has 15 amino acids. The germline V and J ends were trimmed by 5 bases and 0 bases, with 11 bases remaining between them.

The V call is TRBV10-3, the J call TRBJ2-3; 7 bases align to TRBD1. The CDR3 is 12 amino acids. Germline trimming cut 9 bases from V and 6 bases from J; bases unmatched to any gene: 6. CDR1 is ENHRY, CDR2 SYGVKD, per germline. The DNA for the CDR3 is TGTGCCATAAGCCAGGGGGATGATACGCAGTATTTT. This codes for CAISQGDDTQYF.

For this clonotype: The CDR3 ends on some other residue instead of the conserved phenylalanine or tryptophan, so this is likely a read error. The chain couples TRBV12-3 or TRBV12-4 to TRBJ2-1, with no clear D. Trimming removed 2 bases at V and 6 bases at J, with 11 bases between. The length of the CDR3 is 14 residues. The CDR3 DNA follows: TGTGCCAGCAGTTTACTCGCCGCCCGCAATGAGCAGTTCCTC. Amino acids: CASSLLAARNEQFL.

This clonotype has a count of ten or more. This chain links TRBV7-9 with TRBJ2-7; a weak D match, TRBD2 (6 bases). Germline V gene sequence: CDR1 SEHNR, CDR2 FQNEAQ (reference sequence). The germline V and J ends were trimmed by 5 bases and 7 bases, with 18 bases remaining between them. The CDR3 has 14 residues. The CDR3 DNA is TGTGCCAGCAGCCTTGGGACTGGAGTCGAGGAGCAGTACTTC. Amino acid sequence: CASSLGTGVEEQYF.

The rearrangement joins TRBV29-1 to TRBJ2-6; D is unresolved. Trimming stripped 4 bases from V and 2 bases from J, with 6 bases between. Germline-derived CDR1 and CDR2 are SQVTM and ANQGSEA. CDR3 length equals 13 residues. CDR3 residues: CSVARAGANVLTF. CDR3 coding DNA: TGCAGCGTTGCCCGGGCTGGGGCCAACGTCCTGACTTTC.

This clonotype was found many times. The chain combines TRBV29-1 with TRBJ2-1, with 7 bases identical to TRBD1. The germline V gene encodes CDR1 SQVTM and CDR2 ANQGSEA. The V gene end was trimmed by 4 bases and the J gene end by 5 bases; junction bases not matched to a gene: 8. The CDR3 loop spans 14 amino acids. CDR3 region: CSVARQGFNNEQFF. Here the CDR3 DNA reads TGCAGCGTTGCGCGACAGGGTTTCAACAATGAGCAGTTCTTC.

The chain recombines TRBV5-1 with TRBJ2-5, with 7 bases aligning to TRBD1. The CDR3 runs to 15 residues. The V segment lost 4 bases and the J segment 4 bases; nucleotides outside the gene matches: 10. Per germline, CDR1 SGHRS and CDR2 YFSETQ. CDR3 sequence (DNA): TGCGCCAGCAGCATCGGACAGGTTATTAGAGAGACCCAGTACTTC. Amino acids: CASSIGQVIRETQYF.